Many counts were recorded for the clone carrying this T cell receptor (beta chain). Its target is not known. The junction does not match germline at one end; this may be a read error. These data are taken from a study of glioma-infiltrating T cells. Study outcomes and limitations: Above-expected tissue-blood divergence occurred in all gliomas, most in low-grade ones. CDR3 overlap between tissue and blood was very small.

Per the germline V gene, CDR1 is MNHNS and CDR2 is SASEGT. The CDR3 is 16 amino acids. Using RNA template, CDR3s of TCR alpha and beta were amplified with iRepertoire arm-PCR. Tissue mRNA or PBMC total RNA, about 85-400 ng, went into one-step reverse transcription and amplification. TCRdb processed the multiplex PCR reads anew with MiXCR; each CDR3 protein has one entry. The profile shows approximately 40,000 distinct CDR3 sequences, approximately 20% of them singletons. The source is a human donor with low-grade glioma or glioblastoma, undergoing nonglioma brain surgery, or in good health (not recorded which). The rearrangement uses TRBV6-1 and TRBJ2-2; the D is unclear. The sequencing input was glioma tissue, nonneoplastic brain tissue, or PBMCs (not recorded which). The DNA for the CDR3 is TGTGCCAGCAGTAAAGCCACTGTATCGAACACCGGGGAGCTGTTTTTT. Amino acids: CASSKATVSNTGELFF.